Listed below are T cell receptor beta chains from one sample, sequenced in a study of shared clonotypes between healthy human individuals. Profiling relied on immunoSEQ multiplex PCR, and the TCRdb table lists in-frame clones only, not all of them. Seen here are a few million clones, over 85% observed once, and the top ten hold around 0.14%. The sample taken for sequencing was naive CD4+ T cells sorted from blood. These receptors were collected from a man younger than 30 in good health. Each CDR3 is given with its conserved first and last residue. D genes are given only for firm matches. Size values are once, few and many counts, or a class for expanded clones, and some rows have none.

j_gene: TRBJ2-1
d_gene: .
v_gene: TRBV5-1
abundance: .
CDR3aa: CASSFPEGGLGNEQFF
CDR3nt: TGCGCCAGCAGCTTTCCCGAGGGGGGCCTGGGGAATGAGCAGTTCTTC

j_gene: TRBJ1-4
d_gene: .
v_gene: TRBV9
abundance: .
CDR3aa: CASSAQGATNEKLFF
CDR3nt: TGTGCCAGCAGCGCCCAGGGTGCAACTAATGAAAAACTGTTTTTT

j_gene: TRBJ2-3
d_gene: .
v_gene: TRBV4-2
abundance: .
CDR3aa: CASSQDGSTDTQYF
CDR3nt: TGTGCCAGCAGCCAAGACGGGAGCACAGATACGCAGTATTTT

j_gene: TRBJ2-7
d_gene: TRBD2
v_gene: TRBV18
abundance: .
CDR3aa: CASSPGTSGLYEQYF
CDR3nt: TGTGCCAGCTCACCCGGGACTAGCGGTCTCTACGAGCAGTACTTC

j_gene: TRBJ2-1
d_gene: TRBD2
v_gene: TRBV5-4
abundance: few
CDR3aa: CASSPTSESEQFF
CDR3nt: TGTGCCAGCAGCCCGACTAGCGAGAGTGAGCAGTTCTTC

j_gene: TRBJ2-1
d_gene: TRBD1
v_gene: TRBV4-3
abundance: .
CDR3aa: CASSRGQLYNEQFF
CDR3nt: TGCGCCAGCAGCCGGGGACAGCTCTACAATGAGCAGTTCTTC

j_gene: TRBJ2-3
d_gene: .
v_gene: TRBV6-5
abundance: .
CDR3aa: CASSPGPGGNTQYF
CDR3nt: TGTGCCAGCAGCCCCGGACCTGGCGGTAATACGCAGTATTTT

j_gene: TRBJ2-3
d_gene: .
v_gene: TRBV6-6
abundance: .
CDR3aa: CASSYGSNTQYF
CDR3nt: TGTGCCAGCAGTTACGGGAGTAATACGCAGTATTTT

j_gene: TRBJ1-2
d_gene: TRBD1
v_gene: TRBV11-2
abundance: .
CDR3aa: CASSLVGGTDLYGYTF
CDR3nt: TGTGCCAGCAGCTTAGTTGGGGGGACAGACCTCTATGGCTACACCTTC

j_gene: TRBJ1-5
d_gene: .
v_gene: TRBV27
abundance: .
CDR3aa: CASSGGNSSPQHF
CDR3nt: TGTGCCAGTTCCGGTGGGAATTCCTCACCCCAGCATTTT

j_gene: TRBJ2-7
d_gene: .
v_gene: TRBV29-1
abundance: once
CDR3aa: CSVVSGGNYEQYF
CDR3nt: TGCAGCGTCGTCTCCGGGGGCAACTACGAGCAGTACTTC

j_gene: TRBJ2-3
d_gene: TRBD1
v_gene: TRBV12-5
abundance: .
CDR3aa: CASGSGQGTDTQYF
CDR3nt: TGTGCTAGTGGTTCCGGACAGGGCACAGATACGCAGTATTTT

j_gene: TRBJ1-2
d_gene: TRBD1
v_gene: TRBV27
abundance: .
CDR3aa: CASSRLGQPYGYTF
CDR3nt: TGTGCCAGCAGTCGGCTGGGACAGCCCTATGGCTACACCTTC

j_gene: TRBJ2-1
d_gene: TRBD2
v_gene: TRBV6-5
abundance: .
CDR3aa: CASSYSGTSGDEQFF
CDR3nt: TGTGCCAGCAGTTACTCCGGGACTAGCGGCGATGAGCAGTTCTTC

j_gene: TRBJ2-3
d_gene: TRBD2
v_gene: TRBV6-5
abundance: once
CDR3aa: CASKKAGSTDTQYF
CDR3nt: TGTGCCAGCAAAAAAGCGGGGAGCACAGATACGCAGTATTTT

j_gene: TRBJ1-2
d_gene: .
v_gene: TRBV27
abundance: .
CDR3aa: CASSLRPGTYGYTF
CDR3nt: TGTGCCAGCAGTTTAAGGCCGGGGACCTATGGCTACACCTTC

j_gene: TRBJ1-1
d_gene: .
v_gene: TRBV5-4
abundance: .
CDR3aa: CASSPGPVRDTEAFF
CDR3nt: TGTGCCAGCAGCCCGGGACCTGTCCGGGACACTGAAGCTTTCTTT

j_gene: TRBJ1-5
d_gene: TRBD1
v_gene: TRBV19
abundance: .
CDR3aa: CASSIDLTGKGNQPQHF
CDR3nt: TGTGCCAGTAGTATAGACTTGACAGGGAAGGGCAATCAGCCCCAGCATTTT

j_gene: TRBJ1-2
d_gene: .
v_gene: TRBV30
abundance: .
CDR3aa: CAWSVRGRGSYGYTF
CDR3nt: TGTGCCTGGAGTGTACGTGGCAGGGGATCTTATGGCTACACCTTC

j_gene: TRBJ1-4
d_gene: TRBD1
v_gene: TRBV11-2
abundance: .
CDR3aa: CASSFSSGQLNEKLFF
CDR3nt: TGTGCCAGCAGCTTCTCCTCGGGACAGCTTAATGAAAAACTGTTTTTT

j_gene: TRBJ2-7
d_gene: TRBD2
v_gene: TRBV7-8
abundance: .
CDR3aa: CASSLGSSGSHEQYF
CDR3nt: TGTGCCAGCAGCTTGGGTTCTAGCGGGAGCCACGAGCAGTACTTC

j_gene: TRBJ2-7
d_gene: .
v_gene: TRBV7-3
abundance: .
CDR3aa: CASSLSSGYEQYF
CDR3nt: TGTGCCAGCAGCTTAAGCAGTGGGTACGAGCAGTACTTC

j_gene: TRBJ1-1
d_gene: .
v_gene: TRBV19
abundance: .
CDR3aa: CASTLGPGRWTEAFF
CDR3nt: TGTGCCAGTACCCTCGGGCCAGGGCGTTGGACTGAAGCTTTCTTT

j_gene: TRBJ2-2
d_gene: TRBD1
v_gene: TRBV11-1
abundance: .
CDR3aa: CASSLAGGATGELFF
CDR3nt: TGTGCCAGCAGCTTAGCAGGGGGCGCGACCGGGGAGCTGTTTTTT

j_gene: TRBJ1-1
d_gene: .
v_gene: TRBV4-2
abundance: .
CDR3aa: CASSQAGGRTEAFF
CDR3nt: TGTGCCAGCAGCCAAGCTGGAGGGAGAACTGAAGCTTTCTTT

j_gene: TRBJ2-2
d_gene: .
v_gene: TRBV5-4
abundance: .
CDR3aa: CASSSKMADTGELFF
CDR3nt: TGTGCCAGCAGCTCAAAAATGGCCGACACCGGGGAGCTGTTTTTT

j_gene: TRBJ2-3
d_gene: TRBD1
v_gene: TRBV5-6
abundance: .
CDR3aa: CASSLGDSDTDTQYF
CDR3nt: TGTGCCAGCAGCTTAGGGGACAGCGACACAGATACGCAGTATTTT

j_gene: TRBJ2-7
d_gene: TRBD2
v_gene: TRBV7-2
abundance: .
CDR3aa: CASSLFPSGGAGGEQYF
CDR3nt: TGTGCCAGCAGCTTATTCCCTAGCGGGGGGGCAGGTGGGGAGCAGTACTTC

j_gene: TRBJ1-5
d_gene: TRBD1
v_gene: TRBV5-5
abundance: .
CDR3aa: CASTRGGTGFQPQHF
CDR3nt: TGTGCCAGCACCCGGGGCGGGACAGGGTTTCAGCCCCAGCATTTT

j_gene: TRBJ2-3
d_gene: .
v_gene: TRBV19
abundance: .
CDR3aa: CASSTADWQGTDTQYF
CDR3nt: TGTGCCAGTAGTACCGCGGACTGGCAAGGCACAGATACGCAGTATTTT

j_gene: TRBJ1-3
d_gene: .
v_gene: TRBV7-6
abundance: .
CDR3aa: CASSLDVGGAGNTIYF
CDR3nt: TGTGCCAGCAGCTTAGATGTCGGAGGTGCTGGAAACACCATATATTTT

j_gene: TRBJ2-1
d_gene: TRBD2
v_gene: TRBV6-5
abundance: .
CDR3aa: CASSQTSGGSNEQFF
CDR3nt: TGTGCCAGCAGCCAAACTAGCGGGGGGTCCAATGAGCAGTTCTTC

j_gene: TRBJ2-4
d_gene: TRBD2
v_gene: TRBV19
abundance: .
CDR3aa: CASSIEIASGVAKNIQYF
CDR3nt: TGTGCCAGTAGTATAGAAATCGCTAGCGGGGTAGCCAAAAACATTCAGTACTTC

j_gene: TRBJ1-2
d_gene: TRBD1
v_gene: TRBV28
abundance: .
CDR3aa: CASRTGQGYGYTF
CDR3nt: TGTGCCAGCAGAACTGGACAGGGCTACGGCTACACCTTC

j_gene: TRBJ2-4
d_gene: .
v_gene: TRBV7-8
abundance: .
CDR3aa: CASSLEGGLAKNIQYF
CDR3nt: TGTGCCAGCAGCTTGGAGGGGGGGCTAGCCAAAAACATTCAGTACTTC

j_gene: TRBJ2-5
d_gene: .
v_gene: TRBV7-3
abundance: once
CDR3aa: CASSLGGGGGETQYF
CDR3nt: TGTGCCAGCAGCTTAGGTGGGGGCGGCGGGGAGACCCAGTACTTC

j_gene: TRBJ2-7
d_gene: .
v_gene: TRBV28
abundance: few
CDR3aa: CASKVAGADEQYF
CDR3nt: TGTGCCAGCAAGGTTGCGGGGGCCGACGAGCAGTACTTC

j_gene: TRBJ1-1
d_gene: .
v_gene: TRBV7-2
abundance: .
CDR3aa: CASSVHQGNTEAFF
CDR3nt: TGTGCCAGCAGCGTCCACCAGGGTAACACTGAAGCTTTCTTT

j_gene: TRBJ2-7
d_gene: TRBD1
v_gene: TRBV15
abundance: .
CDR3aa: CATSRVAGTVSYEQYF
CDR3nt: TGTGCCACCAGCAGAGTAGCCGGGACAGTCTCCTACGAGCAGTACTTC

j_gene: TRBJ2-5
d_gene: .
v_gene: TRBV6-5
abundance: .
CDR3aa: CASSSDYGTQYF
CDR3nt: TGTGCCAGCAGTTCGGACTATGGGACCCAGTACTTC

j_gene: TRBJ1-2
d_gene: .
v_gene: TRBV5-1
abundance: .
CDR3aa: CASSPGTTDGYTF
CDR3nt: TGCGCCAGCAGCCCCGGGACAACCGATGGCTACACCTTC

j_gene: TRBJ2-3
d_gene: TRBD2
v_gene: TRBV11-2
abundance: .
CDR3aa: CASSFGIAGGTDTQYF
CDR3nt: TGTGCCAGCAGCTTCGGAATAGCGGGAGGAACAGATACGCAGTATTTT

j_gene: TRBJ2-7
d_gene: TRBD2
v_gene: TRBV25-1
abundance: .
CDR3aa: CASSEYGGDFSEQYF
CDR3nt: TGTGCCAGCAGTGAATATGGGGGGGACTTTTCTGAGCAGTACTTC

j_gene: TRBJ2-1
d_gene: .
v_gene: TRBV10-2
abundance: .
CDR3aa: CASSSDSPNNEQFF
CDR3nt: TGCGCCAGCAGCTCGGACAGCCCTAACAATGAGCAGTTCTTC

j_gene: TRBJ2-5
d_gene: TRBD1
v_gene: TRBV5-6
abundance: .
CDR3aa: CASSLSFRGQETQYF
CDR3nt: TGTGCCAGCAGCTTAAGTTTCAGGGGGCAAGAGACCCAGTACTTC

j_gene: TRBJ2-4
d_gene: TRBD1
v_gene: TRBV6-1
abundance: .
CDR3aa: CASSSTGTGVNIQYF
CDR3nt: TGTGCCAGCAGTTCTACCGGGACAGGGGTAAACATTCAGTACTTC

j_gene: TRBJ2-5
d_gene: TRBD2
v_gene: TRBV27
abundance: .
CDR3aa: CASSWREGGETQYF
CDR3nt: TGTGCCAGCAGTTGGCGGGAGGGCGGGGAGACCCAGTACTTC

j_gene: TRBJ1-1
d_gene: .
v_gene: TRBV4-1
abundance: .
CDR3aa: CASSQRGSHLNTEAFF
CDR3nt: TGCGCCAGCAGCCAACGGGGTTCACACCTTAACACTGAAGCTTTCTTT